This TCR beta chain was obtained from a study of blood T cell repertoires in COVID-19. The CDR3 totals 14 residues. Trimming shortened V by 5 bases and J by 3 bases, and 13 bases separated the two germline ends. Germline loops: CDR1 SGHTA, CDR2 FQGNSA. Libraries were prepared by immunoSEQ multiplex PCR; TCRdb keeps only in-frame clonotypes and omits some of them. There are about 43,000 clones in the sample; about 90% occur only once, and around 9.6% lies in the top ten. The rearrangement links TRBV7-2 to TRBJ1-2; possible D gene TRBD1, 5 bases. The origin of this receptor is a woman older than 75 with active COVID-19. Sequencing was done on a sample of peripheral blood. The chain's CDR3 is CASSEGLSDYGYTF. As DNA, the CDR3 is TGTGCCAGCAGCGAGGGACTCTCTGACTATGGCTACACCTTC.